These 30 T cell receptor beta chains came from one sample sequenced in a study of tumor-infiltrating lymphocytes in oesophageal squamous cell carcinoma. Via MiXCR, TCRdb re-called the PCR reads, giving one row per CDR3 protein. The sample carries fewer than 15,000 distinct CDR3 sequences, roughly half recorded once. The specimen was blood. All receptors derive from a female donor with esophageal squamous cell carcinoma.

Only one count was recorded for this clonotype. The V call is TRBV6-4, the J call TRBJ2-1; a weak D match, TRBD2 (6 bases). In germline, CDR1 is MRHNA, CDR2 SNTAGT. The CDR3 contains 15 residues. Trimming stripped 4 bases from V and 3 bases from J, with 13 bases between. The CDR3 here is CASSAPEGIYNEQFF. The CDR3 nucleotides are TGTGCCAGCAGTGCCCCGGAGGGTATCTACAATGAGCAGTTCTTC.

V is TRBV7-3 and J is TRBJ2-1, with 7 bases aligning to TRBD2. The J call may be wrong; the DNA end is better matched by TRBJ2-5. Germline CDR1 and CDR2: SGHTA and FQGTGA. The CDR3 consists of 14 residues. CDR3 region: CASSPNGGTETQYF. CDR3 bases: TGTGCCAGCAGTCCAAACGGGGGGACGGAGACCCAGTACTTC.

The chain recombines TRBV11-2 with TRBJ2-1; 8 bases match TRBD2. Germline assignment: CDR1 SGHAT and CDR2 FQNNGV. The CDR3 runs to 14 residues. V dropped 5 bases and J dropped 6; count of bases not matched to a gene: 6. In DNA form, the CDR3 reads TGTGCCAGCAGCAGGGGACTAGGGGCCAATGAGCAGTTCTTC. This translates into CASSRGLGANEQFF.

The CDR3 spells CASRESGRENEQFF. CDR3 nucleotides: TGTGCCAGCAGGGAATCGGGCAGGGAGAATGAGCAGTTCTTC. The rearrangement joins TRBV6-6 to TRBJ2-1; perhaps D is TRBD1 or TRBD2 (5 bases each). Trimming took off 6 bases at V and 7 bases at J, with 16 bases between the two ends. Germline V gene lookup returns CDR1 MNHNY and CDR2 SVGAGI (reference sequence). This CDR3 comprises 14 residues.

CDR3 loop: CASRDKTSGYEQYF. The DNA for the CDR3 is TGTGCCAGCAGAGATAAGACTAGCGGCTACGAGCAGTACTTC. This rearrangement joins TRBV7-2 to TRBJ2-7; 9 bases are a match to TRBD2. The germline V gene encodes CDR1 SGHTA and CDR2 FQGNSA. The CDR3 totals 14 residues. The junction had 6 bases not matched to a gene; V was cut back by 6 bases and J by 3 bases.

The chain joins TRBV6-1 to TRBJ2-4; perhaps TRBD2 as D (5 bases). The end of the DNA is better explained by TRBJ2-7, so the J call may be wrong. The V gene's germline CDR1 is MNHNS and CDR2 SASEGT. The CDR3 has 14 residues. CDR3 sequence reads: CASSEVGRAGEQYF. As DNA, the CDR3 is TGTGCCAGCAGTGAAGTCGGTAGGGCGGGCGAGCAGTACTTC.

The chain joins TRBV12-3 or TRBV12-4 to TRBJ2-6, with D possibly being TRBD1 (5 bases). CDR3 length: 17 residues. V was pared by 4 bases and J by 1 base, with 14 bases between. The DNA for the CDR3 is TGTGCCAGCAGTTGGCAGGGCCGCCGTTCTGGGGCCAACGTCCTGACTTTC. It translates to CASSWQGRRSGANVLTF.

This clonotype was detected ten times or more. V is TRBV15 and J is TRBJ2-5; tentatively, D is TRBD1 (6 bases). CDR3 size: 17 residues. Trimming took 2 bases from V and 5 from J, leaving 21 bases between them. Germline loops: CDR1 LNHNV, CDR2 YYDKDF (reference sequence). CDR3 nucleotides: TGTGCCACCAGCAGAAAGAGGACGGACAGAGGAAGGGAGACCCAGTACTTC. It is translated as CATSRKRTDRGRETQYF.

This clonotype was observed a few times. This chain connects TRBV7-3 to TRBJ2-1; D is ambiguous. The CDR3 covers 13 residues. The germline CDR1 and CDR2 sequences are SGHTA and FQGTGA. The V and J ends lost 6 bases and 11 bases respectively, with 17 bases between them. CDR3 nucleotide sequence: TGTGCCAGCAGTTCCTCTGGCCTACCACAGCAGTTCTTC. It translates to CASSSSGLPQQFF.

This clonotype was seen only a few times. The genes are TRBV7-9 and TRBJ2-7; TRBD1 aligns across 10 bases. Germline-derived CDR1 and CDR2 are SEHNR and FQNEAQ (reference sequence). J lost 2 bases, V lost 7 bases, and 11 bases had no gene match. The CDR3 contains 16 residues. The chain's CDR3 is CASNDFPGQGTYEQYF. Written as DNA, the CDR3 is TGTGCCAGCAACGATTTTCCGGGACAGGGGACCTACGAGCAGTACTTC.

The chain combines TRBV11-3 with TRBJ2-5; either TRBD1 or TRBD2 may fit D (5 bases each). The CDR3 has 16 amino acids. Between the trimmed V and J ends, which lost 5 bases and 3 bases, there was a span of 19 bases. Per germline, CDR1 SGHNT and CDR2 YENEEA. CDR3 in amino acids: CASSPGLTAREETQYF. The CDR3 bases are TGTGCCAGCAGCCCCGGACTGACAGCGAGGGAAGAGACCCAGTACTTC. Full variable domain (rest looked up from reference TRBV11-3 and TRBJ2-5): EAGVVQSPRYKIIEKKQPVAFWCNPISGHNTLYWYLQNLGQGPELLIRYENEEAVDDSQLPKDRFSAERLKGVDSTLKIQPAELGDSAVYLCASSPGLTAREETQYFGPGTRLLVL.

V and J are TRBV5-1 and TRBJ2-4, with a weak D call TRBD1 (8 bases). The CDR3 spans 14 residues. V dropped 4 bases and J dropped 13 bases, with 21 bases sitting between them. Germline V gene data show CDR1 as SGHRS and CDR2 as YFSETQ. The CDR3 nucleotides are TGCGCCAGCAGCCCGCGACAGGGGAGGGATGAGCAGTACTTC. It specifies CASSPRQGRDEQYF.

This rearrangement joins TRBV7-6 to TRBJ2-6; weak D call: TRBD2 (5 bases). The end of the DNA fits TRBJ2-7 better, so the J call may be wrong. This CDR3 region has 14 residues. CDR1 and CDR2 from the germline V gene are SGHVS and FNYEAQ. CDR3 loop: CASSLGGWSDTQYF. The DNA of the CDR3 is TGTGCCAGCAGCTTAGGCGGGTGGTCAGATACGCAGTACTTC.

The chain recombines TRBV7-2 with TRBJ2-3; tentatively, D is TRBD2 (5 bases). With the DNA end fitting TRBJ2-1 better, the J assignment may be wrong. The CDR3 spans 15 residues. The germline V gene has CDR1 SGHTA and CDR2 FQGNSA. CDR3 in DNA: TGTGCCAGCAGCTTAGTATGGGGAGCCGACAATGAGCAGTTCTTC. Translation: CASSLVWGADNEQFF.

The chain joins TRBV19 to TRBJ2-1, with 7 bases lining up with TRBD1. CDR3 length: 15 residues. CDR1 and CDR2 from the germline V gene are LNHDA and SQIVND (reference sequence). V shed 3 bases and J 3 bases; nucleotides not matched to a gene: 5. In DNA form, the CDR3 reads TGTGCCAGTAGTATGACAGGGTTCGGCTACAATGAGCAGTTCTTC. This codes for CASSMTGFGYNEQFF.

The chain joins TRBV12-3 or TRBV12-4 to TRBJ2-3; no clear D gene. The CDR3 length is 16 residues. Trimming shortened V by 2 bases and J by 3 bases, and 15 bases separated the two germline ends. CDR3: CASSLSGLGETDTQYF. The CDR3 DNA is TGTGCCAGCAGTTTATCGGGCCTAGGTGAGACAGATACGCAGTATTTT.

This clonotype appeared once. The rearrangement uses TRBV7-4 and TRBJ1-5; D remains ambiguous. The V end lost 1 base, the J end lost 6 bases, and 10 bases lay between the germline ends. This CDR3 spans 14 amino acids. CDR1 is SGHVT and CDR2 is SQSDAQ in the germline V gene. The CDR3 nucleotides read TGTGCCAGCAGCTTAGGAGGTTTTGGTCAGCCCCAGCATTTT. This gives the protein CASSLGGFGQPQHF.

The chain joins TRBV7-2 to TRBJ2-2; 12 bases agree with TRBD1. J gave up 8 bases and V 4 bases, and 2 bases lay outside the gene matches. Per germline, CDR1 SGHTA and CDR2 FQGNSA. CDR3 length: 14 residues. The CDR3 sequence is CASSWGQGAGELFF. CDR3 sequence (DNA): TGTGCCAGCAGCTGGGGACAGGGGGCGGGGGAGCTGTTTTTT.

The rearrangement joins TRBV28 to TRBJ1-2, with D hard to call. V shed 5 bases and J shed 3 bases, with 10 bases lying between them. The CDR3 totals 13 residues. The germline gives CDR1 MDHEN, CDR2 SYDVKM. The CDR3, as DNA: TGTGCCAGCAGTGGACCTGGCGACTATGGCTACACCTTC. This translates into CASSGPGDYGYTF.

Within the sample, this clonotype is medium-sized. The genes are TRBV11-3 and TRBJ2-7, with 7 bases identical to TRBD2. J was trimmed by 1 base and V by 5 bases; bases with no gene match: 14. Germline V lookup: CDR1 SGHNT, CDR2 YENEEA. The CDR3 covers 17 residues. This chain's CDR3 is CASSPFGWTSGSYEQYF. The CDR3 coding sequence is TGTGCCAGCAGCCCCTTCGGGTGGACTAGTGGGTCCTACGAGCAGTACTTC.

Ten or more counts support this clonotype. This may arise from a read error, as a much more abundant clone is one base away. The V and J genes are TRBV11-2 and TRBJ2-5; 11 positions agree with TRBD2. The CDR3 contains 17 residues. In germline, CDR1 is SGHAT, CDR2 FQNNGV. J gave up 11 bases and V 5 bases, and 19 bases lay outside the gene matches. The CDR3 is CASSPLAGGSSYNEQYF. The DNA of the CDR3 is TGTGCCAGCAGCCCGCTAGCGGGAGGCTCCTCCTACAATGAGCAGTACTTC.

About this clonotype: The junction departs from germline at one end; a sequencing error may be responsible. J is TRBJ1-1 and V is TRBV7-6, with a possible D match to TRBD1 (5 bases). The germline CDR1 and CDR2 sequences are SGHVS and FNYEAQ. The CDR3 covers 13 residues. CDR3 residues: CASSPGGAGEAFF. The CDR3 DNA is TGTGCTAGCAGCCCCGGAGGGGCAGGGGAAGCTTTCTTT.

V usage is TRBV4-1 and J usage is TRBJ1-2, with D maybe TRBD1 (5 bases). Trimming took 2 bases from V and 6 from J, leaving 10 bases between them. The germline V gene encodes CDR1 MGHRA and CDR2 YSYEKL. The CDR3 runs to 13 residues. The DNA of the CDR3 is TGCGCCAGCAGCCAAAGGAGGGGAAATGGCTACACCTTC. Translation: CASSQRRGNGYTF.

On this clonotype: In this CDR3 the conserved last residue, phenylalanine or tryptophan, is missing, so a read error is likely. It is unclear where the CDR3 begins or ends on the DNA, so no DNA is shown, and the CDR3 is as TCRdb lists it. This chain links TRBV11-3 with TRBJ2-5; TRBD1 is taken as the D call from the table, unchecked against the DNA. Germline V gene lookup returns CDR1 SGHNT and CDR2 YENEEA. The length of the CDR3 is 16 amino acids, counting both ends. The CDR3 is CASSLGDSLSPLHFGN.

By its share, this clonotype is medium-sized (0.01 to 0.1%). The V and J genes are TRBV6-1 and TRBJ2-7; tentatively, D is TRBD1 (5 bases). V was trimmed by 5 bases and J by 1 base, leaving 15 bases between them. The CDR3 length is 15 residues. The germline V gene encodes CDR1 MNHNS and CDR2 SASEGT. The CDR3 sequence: CASSKTVDPSYEQYF. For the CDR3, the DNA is TGTGCCAGCAGTAAGACAGTCGACCCTTCCTACGAGCAGTACTTC.

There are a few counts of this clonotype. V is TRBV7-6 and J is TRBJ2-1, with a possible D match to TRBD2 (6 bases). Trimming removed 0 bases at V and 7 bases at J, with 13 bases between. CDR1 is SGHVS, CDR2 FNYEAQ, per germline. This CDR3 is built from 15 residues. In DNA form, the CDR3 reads TGTGCCAGCAGCTTAGCGGGCCGGGAGATGAATGAGCAGTTCTTC. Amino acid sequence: CASSLAGREMNEQFF. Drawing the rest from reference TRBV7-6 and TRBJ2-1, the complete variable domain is GAGVSQSPRYKVTKRGQDVALRCDPISGHVSLYWYRQALGQGPEFLTYFNYEAQQDKSGLPNDRFSAERPEGSISTLTIQRTEQRDSAMYRCASSLAGREMNEQFFGPGTRLTVL.

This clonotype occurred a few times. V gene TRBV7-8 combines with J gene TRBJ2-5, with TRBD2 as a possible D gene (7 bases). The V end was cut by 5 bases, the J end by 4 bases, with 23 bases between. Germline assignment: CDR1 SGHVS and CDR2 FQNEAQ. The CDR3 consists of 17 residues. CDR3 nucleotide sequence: TGTGCCAGCAGCGCCCGAACAGGGCGGGGGAGTGTAGAGACCCAGTACTTC. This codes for CASSARTGRGSVETQYF.

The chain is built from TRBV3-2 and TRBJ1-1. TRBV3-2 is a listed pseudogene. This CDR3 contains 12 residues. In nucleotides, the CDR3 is TGTGCCAGCAGTCGGACGGAAAGGGAATCTTTCTTT. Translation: CASSRTERESFF.

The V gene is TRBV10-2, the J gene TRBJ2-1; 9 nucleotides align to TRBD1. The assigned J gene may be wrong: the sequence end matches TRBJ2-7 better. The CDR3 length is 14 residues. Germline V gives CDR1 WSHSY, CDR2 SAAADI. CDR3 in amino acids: CASSLTGGPYEQYF. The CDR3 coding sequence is TGCGCCAGCAGCCTTACAGGGGGCCCCTACGAGCAGTACTTC.

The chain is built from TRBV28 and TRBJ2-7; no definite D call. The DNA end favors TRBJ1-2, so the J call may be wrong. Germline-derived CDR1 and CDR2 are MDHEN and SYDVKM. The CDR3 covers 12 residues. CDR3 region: CASSSRVYGYTF. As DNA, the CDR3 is TGTGCCAGCAGTTCCCGGGTCTATGGCTACACCTTC.